These 30 T cell receptor beta chains share one sample of origin, sequenced in a study of CD8 T cells in ankylosing spondylitis. TCRdb independently ran MiXCR on the 5' RACE reads; one entry per CDR3 protein. In the table there are about 240,000 distinct CDR3 sequences, roughly a tenth of which are singletons. The material sequenced was blood, either unsorted or a sorted T cell fraction (not recorded which). Source of these receptors: a male donor with ankylosing spondylitis or in good health (not recorded which).

This clonotype was detected many times. V gene TRBV5-1 combines with J gene TRBJ2-2; 8 nucleotides match TRBD2. The CDR3 has 15 amino acids. Germline CDR1 and CDR2: SGHRS and YFSETQ. J lost 5 bases, V lost 5 bases, and 8 bases had no gene match. CDR3 nucleotides: TGCGCCAGCAGTGGCATAGCGGGATCGACCGGGGAGCTGTTTTTT. It codes for CASSGIAGSTGELFF.

Ten or more counts support this clonotype. The junction does not match germline at one end; this may be a read error. The rearrangement uses TRBV28 and TRBJ2-7; 7 bases match TRBD2. This CDR3 is built from 16 residues. Germline V gene sequence: CDR1 MDHEN, CDR2 SYDVKM. Here the CDR3 DNA reads TGTGCCAGCAGTCCAGTCGGGCTCTCACATCGTCTAGCGGCTACCTTC. This encodes CASSPVGLSHRLAATF.

This clonotype was detected ten times or more. The chain couples TRBV20-1 to TRBJ2-3, with unresolved D. This CDR3 comprises 10 residues. Germline CDR1 is DFQATT and CDR2 is SNEGSKA (reference sequence). V was clipped by 6 bases and J by 2 bases, with 3 bases between them. CDR3 coding DNA: TGCAGTGCCCACACAGATACGCAGTATTTT. Its translation: CSAHTDTQYF.

The chain combines TRBV15 with TRBJ2-1, with TRBD2 as a possible D gene (6 bases). Per the germline V gene, CDR1 is LNHNV and CDR2 is YYDKDF (reference sequence). V was trimmed by 2 bases and J by 7 bases, leaving 18 bases between them. This CDR3 is 16 amino acids long. Written as DNA, the CDR3 is TGTGCCACCAGCAGAAGATCCGGGACTGCCGTTAATGAGCAGTTCTTC. Protein sequence: CATSRRSGTAVNEQFF.

The J gene is TRBJ1-1, the V gene TRBV7-2; no reliable D call. Trimming removed 5 bases at V and 6 bases at J, with 10 bases between. The CDR3 spans 12 residues. CDR1 is SGHTA, CDR2 FQGNSA, per germline. CDR3 nucleotides: TGTGCCAGCAGCCGGAGATGGGCTGAAGCTTTCTTT. This sequence encodes CASSRRWAEAFF.

This clonotype was recorded many times. The chain has TRBV20-1 and TRBJ2-1; D call uncertain. V was cut by 4 bases and J by 10 bases, with 11 bases left in between. This CDR3 contains 11 residues. Germline lookup yields CDR1 DFQATT and CDR2 SNEGSKA (reference sequence). The CDR3 DNA reads TGCAGTGCTAACGTTTTGGAAGAGCAGTTCTTC. Protein sequence: CSANVLEEQFF.

Points on this clonotype: The germline gene is not matched at one end of the junction; a read error may be the cause. The chain joins TRBV5-1 to TRBJ2-1; 8 bases match TRBD1. Germline CDR1 reads SGHRS; CDR2 reads YFSETQ. The CDR3 runs to 15 residues. CDR3 loop: CASSLAQGARNEQLF. The CDR3 DNA sequence: TGCGCCAGCAGCTTGGCCCAGGGGGCGCGCAATGAGCAGTTATTC. The variable domain in full, completed from reference TRBV5-1 and TRBJ2-1, reads KAGVTQTPRYLIKTRGQQVTLSCSPISGHRSVSWYQQTPGQGLQFLFEYFSETQRNKGNFPGRFSGRQFSNSRSEMNVSTLELGDSALYLCASSLAQGARNEQLFGPGTRLTVL.

This clonotype was seen repeatedly, ten times or more. V and J are TRBV5-1 and TRBJ2-1; D not certain. Germline values: CDR1 SGHRS, CDR2 YFSETQ. V lost 2 bases, J lost 8 bases, and 8 bases lay in between. The length of the CDR3 is 12 residues. CDR3 amino acids: CASSFRGDEQFF. CDR3 coding DNA: TGCGCCAGCAGCTTCCGAGGCGATGAGCAGTTCTTC. The variable domain in full, with the rest retrieved from reference TRBV5-1 and TRBJ2-1, is KAGVTQTPRYLIKTRGQQVTLSCSPISGHRSVSWYQQTPGQGLQFLFEYFSETQRNKGNFPGRFSGRQFSNSRSEMNVSTLELGDSALYLCASSFRGDEQFFGPGTRLTVL.

There are many counts of this clonotype. V is TRBV20-1 and J is TRBJ2-1; the D is unclear. The CDR3 spans 16 residues. Trimming cost V 0 bases and J 5 bases, with 17 bases left between them. The V gene's germline CDR1 is DFQATT and CDR2 SNEGSKA (reference sequence). The DNA for the CDR3 is TGCAGTGCTAGAGATTCGGCGCCAAACTTACACAATGAGCAGTTCTTC. Amino acid sequence: CSARDSAPNLHNEQFF.

This clonotype has a count of ten or more. The chain links TRBV5-1 to TRBJ2-1; no clear D gene. With 3 bases removed from V and 3 bases from J, the gap between germline ends came to 10 bases. Germline CDR1 is SGHRS and CDR2 is YFSETQ. The CDR3 loop spans 14 amino acids. CDR3 in amino acids: CASSSNPDYNEQFF. The CDR3 DNA sequence: TGCGCCAGCAGCTCGAATCCAGACTACAATGAGCAGTTCTTC.

The V call is TRBV20-1, the J call TRBJ2-3, with D perhaps assigned TRBD1 or TRBD2 (5 bases each). Germline V lookup: CDR1 DFQATT, CDR2 SNEGSKA (reference sequence). CDR3 length: 16 residues. V was shortened by 0 bases and J by 2 bases, with 15 bases between the two germline ends. The DNA for the CDR3 is TGCAGTGCTAGAGAGTGGGACCGATCCTACACAGATACGCAGTATTTT. Translation gives CSAREWDRSYTDTQYF.

In this sample, this clonotype turned up many times. The chain is built from TRBV12-3 or TRBV12-4 and TRBJ2-3; D is undetermined. The CDR3 is 12 amino acids. Trimming removed 6 bases from V and 1 base from J, with 5 bases in between. The DNA for the CDR3 is TGTGCCAGCAGCCGGCGCACAGATACGCAGTATTTT. Translation: CASSRRTDTQYF.

To note about this clonotype: One end of the junction is discordant with germline, which a read error may explain. The chain links TRBV5-1 to TRBJ2-7; a possible D gene is TRBD1 (6 bases). CDR1 SGHRS and CDR2 YFSETQ come from the germline V gene. The CDR3 runs 13 residues. The CDR3 nucleotides read TGCACCAGCAGCCTCGGACAGATTTACGAGCAGTACTTC. This translates into CTSSLGQIYEQYF.

At least ten counts were recorded for this clonotype. The V gene is TRBV5-1, the J gene TRBJ2-2, with D unclear. Per the germline V gene, CDR1 is SGHRS and CDR2 is YFSETQ. V dropped 0 bases and J dropped 7 bases, with 7 bases sitting between them. There are 13 residues in the CDR3. CDR3 in amino acids: CASSLDFDGELFF. The DNA for the CDR3 is TGCGCCAGCAGCTTGGATTTTGACGGGGAGCTGTTTTTT. The whole variable domain, remainder taken from reference TRBV5-1 and TRBJ2-2, is KAGVTQTPRYLIKTRGQQVTLSCSPISGHRSVSWYQQTPGQGLQFLFEYFSETQRNKGNFPGRFSGRQFSNSRSEMNVSTLELGDSALYLCASSLDFDGELFFGEGSRLTVL.

The J gene is TRBJ2-7, the V gene TRBV20-1, with D tentatively TRBD2 (6 bases). Germline CDR1 and CDR2: DFQATT and SNEGSKA (reference sequence). V lost 3 bases and J lost 0, with 15 bases in between. CDR3 length: 15 residues. The CDR3 loop reads CSARVGEAYSYEQYF. For the CDR3, the DNA is TGCAGTGCTAGGGTAGGGGAGGCCTACTCCTACGAGCAGTACTTC.

In nucleotides, the CDR3 is TGCAGTGCTAGAGATTTTGGACTAGCGGGGCCCAACTCCTACAATGAGCAGTTCTTC. Translation: CSARDFGLAGPNSYNEQFF. The chain carries TRBV20-1 and TRBJ2-1; 12 nucleotides line up with TRBD2. CDR1 and CDR2 (germline): DFQATT, SNEGSKA (reference sequence). Unmatched junction bases numbered 9, after V lost 0 bases and J lost 0 bases. The CDR3 covers 19 residues.

This clonotype was recorded many times. The gene calls are TRBV12-3 or TRBV12-4 and TRBJ1-2; D remains unclear. V lost 6 bases, J lost 4 bases, and 18 bases lay in between. The CDR3 length is 15 residues. DNA for the CDR3: TGTGCCAGCAGAAACCCCCTGAGAGGGTCCTATGGCTACACCTTC. Translation: CASRNPLRGSYGYTF.

The sample holds many counts of this clonotype. The CDR3 DNA follows: TGTGCCATCACCGAGACGGCTTTGAACACTGAAGCTTTCTTT. As protein: CAITETALNTEAFF. V usage is TRBV10-3 and J usage is TRBJ1-1, with no clear D. V gave up 7 bases and J gave up 0 bases, with 12 bases separating them. Germline CDR1 ENHRY, CDR2 SYGVKD. The CDR3 totals 14 residues.

This clonotype occurred a few times. V and J are TRBV24-1 and TRBJ2-6, with D unresolved. The V end lost 7 bases, the J end lost 0 bases, and 15 bases lay between the germline ends. Germline V gene lookup returns CDR1 KGHDR and CDR2 SFDVKD. CDR3 length equals 17 residues. CDR3 in DNA: TGTGCCACCAGCCCTACCACCCCCAGCTCTGGGGCCAACGTCCTGACTTTC. It translates to CATSPTTPSSGANVLTF.

For the CDR3, the DNA is TGCGCCAGCGTAGGACAGGGAGGAACTGAAGCTTTCTTT. This encodes CASVGQGGTEAFF. This chain joins TRBV10-2 and TRBJ1-1; 8 bases are shared with TRBD1. J lost 5 bases, V lost 8 bases, and 7 bases had no gene match. The CDR3 extends over 13 amino acids. The germline V gene has CDR1 WSHSY and CDR2 SAAADI.

This clonotype was seen at least ten times. The CDR3 region is CSAKRSNEQFF. The CDR3 DNA sequence: TGCAGTGCCAAGCGGAGCAATGAGCAGTTCTTC. This chain connects TRBV20-1 to TRBJ2-1, with D possibly matching TRBD2 (5 bases). There are 11 residues in the CDR3. CDR1 and CDR2 (germline): DFQATT, SNEGSKA (reference sequence). V gave up 6 bases and J gave up 6 bases, with 9 bases separating them.

The genes are TRBV6-2 or TRBV6-3 and TRBJ1-2; TRBD1 matches 7 bases. With V trimmed by 2 bases and J by 4 bases, 7 bases remained unmatched. CDR1 is MNHEY, CDR2 SVGEGT, per germline. CDR3 length equals 15 residues. This CDR3 is CASSYPGDSIYGYTF. The CDR3 DNA is TGTGCCAGCAGTTACCCTGGGGACAGCATCTATGGCTACACCTTC.

This clonotype came up a few times. V and J are TRBV25-1 and TRBJ2-1; the D call may be TRBD1 or TRBD2 (5 bases each). This CDR3 contains 11 residues. Germline V gene sequence: CDR1 MGHDK, CDR2 SYGVNS. V shed 4 bases and J shed 10 bases, with 8 bases lying between them. The CDR3: CASSGDLEQFF. Written as DNA, the CDR3 is TGTGCCAGCAGTGGGGACCTAGAGCAGTTCTTC.

This clonotype was recorded at least ten times. The chain combines TRBV7-6 with TRBJ1-1; no firm D call. This CDR3 is built from 14 residues. V shed 1 base and J shed 1 base, with 7 bases lying between them. Germline V gives CDR1 SGHVS, CDR2 FNYEAQ. The CDR3 region is CASSLGMGNTEAFF. The CDR3 DNA sequence: TGTGCCAGCAGCTTAGGTATGGGGAACACTGAAGCTTTCTTT.

This clonotype appeared many times. The chain recombines TRBV20-1 with TRBJ1-2, with D perhaps matching TRBD1 (5 bases). The ends were cut back, 1 base at V and 4 bases at J, with 13 bases in the middle. Germline loops: CDR1 DFQATT, CDR2 SNEGSKA (reference sequence). The CDR3 runs 14 residues. The CDR3 coding sequence is TGCAGTGCTAGAGGGGGCGAGGAAGGCTATGGCTACACCTTC. The encoded protein is CSARGGEEGYGYTF.

This clonotype has ten or more counts. This chain connects TRBV24-1 to TRBJ2-3; no clear D. Germline V gene sequence: CDR1 KGHDR, CDR2 SFDVKD. The CDR3 has 12 residues. Trimming pared 7 bases from V and 2 bases from J, leaving 6 bases between. The CDR3 DNA sequence: TGTGCCACCAGGCAGGCCACAGATACGCAGTATTTT. Translated: CATRQATDTQYF.

This chain joins TRBV3-1 and TRBJ1-1; a weak D match, TRBD1 (5 bases). Trimming took 4 bases from V and 2 from J, leaving 20 bases between them. This CDR3 comprises 17 residues. CDR1 is LGHDT, CDR2 YNNKEL, per germline (reference sequence). This CDR3 is CASSRRNLVRDNTEAFF. CDR3 nucleotide sequence: TGTGCCAGCAGCCGCAGGAATCTGGTCAGGGATAACACTGAAGCTTTCTTT. Based on the CDR3 plus reference TRBV3-1 and TRBJ1-1, the full variable domain is DTAVSQTPKYLVTQMGNDKSIKCEQNLGHDTMYWYKQDSKKFLKIMFSYNNKELIINETVPNRFSPKSPDKAHLNLHINSLELGDSAVYFCASSRRNLVRDNTEAFFGQGTRLTVV.

The sample holds many counts of this clonotype. The chain is built from TRBV6-1 and TRBJ1-1; no clear D gene. Germline V CDR1 and CDR2: MNHNS, SASEGT. There are 15 residues in the CDR3. V was trimmed by 6 bases and J by 0 bases, leaving 14 bases between them. The CDR3 bases are TGTGCCAGCAGCTCCCGGTTAGGATTGAACACTGAAGCTTTCTTT. Translation gives CASSSRLGLNTEAFF.

Only a few counts were recorded for this clonotype. The chain combines TRBV9 with TRBJ1-1, with D uncertain. CDR1 is SGDLS and CDR2 is YYNGEE in the germline V gene. The CDR3 consists of 13 residues. V was pared by 4 bases and J by 5 bases, with 12 bases between. As DNA, the CDR3 is TGTGCCAGCAGCCAGACGGGGAAGACTGAAGCTTTCTTT. Its translation is CASSQTGKTEAFF.

This chain connects TRBV5-4 to TRBJ1-1; a possible D gene is TRBD1 (6 bases). CDR1 SGHNT and CDR2 YYREEE come from the germline V gene (reference sequence). CDR3 length equals 14 residues. The germline V and J ends were trimmed by 3 bases and 1 base, with 10 bases remaining between them. The CDR3 here is CASSWRRGNTEAFF. The CDR3 DNA is TGTGCCAGCAGCTGGCGCAGGGGGAACACTGAAGCTTTCTTT.